The 31 T cell receptor beta chains below were found in one sample sequenced in a study of T cells after posttransplantation cyclophosphamide. Cyclophosphamide on days +3 and +4 followed busulfan-fludarabine conditioning and a marrow graft. Only in-frame clones appear in the TCRdb table, and some are missing; sequencing was by immunoSEQ multiplex PCR. The sample consists of roughly 20,000 clones, 70% to 85% of them appearing once. The source material was PBMCs, sampled after an allogeneic stem cell transplant with post-transplant cyclophosphamide. All receptors derive from a young adult male patient who received an allogeneic stem cell transplant from a related donor, was CMV-positive, and had acute GVHD only. Some T cells may have originated in the graft donor.

This sequence joins TRBV5-1 and TRBJ2-5; D not certain. The CDR3 loop spans 13 amino acids. Germline values: CDR1 SGHRS, CDR2 YFSETQ. Trimming shortened V by 4 bases and J by 3 bases, and 10 bases separated the two germline ends. This CDR3 reads CASSRLPEETQYF. CDR3 coding DNA: TGCGCCAGCAGCCGACTCCCGGAAGAGACCCAGTACTTC. The whole variable domain, remainder taken from reference TRBV5-1 and TRBJ2-5, is KAGVTQTPRYLIKTRGQQVTLSCSPISGHRSVSWYQQTPGQGLQFLFEYFSETQRNKGNFPGRFSGRQFSNSRSEMNVSTLELGDSALYLCASSRLPEETQYFGPGTRLLVL.

The V and J genes are TRBV11-2 and TRBJ1-2, with TRBD1 as a possible D gene (5 bases). The germline gives CDR1 SGHAT, CDR2 FQNNGV. The V and J ends lost 1 base and 5 bases respectively, with 14 bases between them. The CDR3 covers 15 residues. CDR3: CASSLGSGYWYGYTF. Here the CDR3 DNA reads TGTGCCAGCAGCTTAGGGTCAGGGTATTGGTATGGCTACACCTTC.

The chain links TRBV9 to TRBJ1-3, with D maybe TRBD1 (5 bases). V was cut by 0 bases and J by 0 bases, with 13 bases left in between. This CDR3 has 17 residues. Germline CDR1 reads SGDLS; CDR2 reads YYNGEE. The chain's CDR3 is CASSVGAGGNSGNTIYF. CDR3 nucleotide sequence: TGTGCCAGCAGCGTAGGGGCGGGGGGAAACTCTGGAAACACCATATATTTT.

The chain couples TRBV13 to TRBJ2-6; D ambiguous. V shed 4 bases and J shed 1 base, with 11 bases lying between them. Germline CDR1 and CDR2: PRHDT and FYEKMQ (reference sequence). This CDR3 is 16 amino acids long. The CDR3 loop reads CASSWPPSSGANVLTF. CDR3 nucleotides: TGTGCCAGCAGCTGGCCCCCTTCGTCTGGGGCCAACGTCCTGACTTTC.

This clone came up a few times. The genes are TRBV7-9 and TRBJ1-2; 10 bases line up with TRBD1. This CDR3 has 16 amino acids. The junction had 11 bases not matched to a gene; V was cut back by 5 bases and J by 5 bases. Germline CDR1 SEHNR, CDR2 FQNEAQ (reference sequence). CDR3 region: CASSGTRDRGSYGYTF. CDR3 DNA sequence: TGTGCCAGCAGCGGTACTAGGGACAGGGGATCGTATGGCTACACCTTC.

V usage is TRBV5-3 and J usage is TRBJ2-3; a possible D gene is TRBD2 (5 bases). TRBV5-3 is an open reading frame, and its role is uncertain. This CDR3 region has 15 residues. The V end lost 1 base, the J end lost 1 base, and 10 bases lay between the germline ends. The CDR3 DNA follows: TGTGCCAGAAGCTTGCTCGGCGGGCGCACAGATACGCAGTATTTT. Translation gives CARSLLGGRTDTQYF.

This chain uses TRBV19 with TRBJ2-5; 11 bases align to TRBD2. CDR3 length equals 15 residues. The V segment lost 8 bases and the J segment 4 bases; nucleotides outside the gene matches: 9. Per germline, CDR1 LNHDA and CDR2 SQIVND (reference sequence). The CDR3 bases are TGTGCCAGTGGCCTAGCGGGGGGCCCCCGAGAGACCCAGTACTTC. Translation gives CASGLAGGPRETQYF.

This chain uses TRBV9 with TRBJ2-3, with TRBD1 as a possible D gene (6 bases). The V end lost 6 bases, the J end lost 8 bases, and 13 bases lay between the germline ends. Germline V gene data show CDR1 as SGDLS and CDR2 as YYNGEE. CDR3 length: 12 residues. DNA for the CDR3: TGTGCCAGCACACTAGAAGGGGGTACGCAGTATTTT. This codes for CASTLEGGTQYF.

The chain uses TRBV5-6 and TRBJ1-5, with TRBD1 as a possible D gene (5 bases). CDR3 length: 16 residues. Germline CDR1 SGHDT, CDR2 YYEEEE. V was shortened by 0 bases and J by 7 bases, with 17 bases between the two germline ends. CDR3 nucleotide sequence: TGTGCCAGCAGCTTGGGGGGGGGTCGAAACGGGCAGCCCCAGCATTTT. This encodes CASSLGGGRNGQPQHF. Filled out from reference TRBV5-6 and TRBJ1-5, the complete variable domain reads DAGVTQSPTHLIKTRGQQVTLRCSPKSGHDTVSWYQQALGQGPQFIFQYYEEEERQRGNFPDRFSGHQFPNYSSELNVNALLLGDSALYLCASSLGGGRNGQPQHFGDGTRLSIL.

This chain joins TRBV7-2 and TRBJ2-1, with 10 positions matching TRBD1. This CDR3 has 15 amino acids. V dropped 1 base and J dropped 6; count of bases not matched to a gene: 3. Germline CDR1 SGHTA, CDR2 FQGNSA. The CDR3: CASSLVGQGINEQFF. Here the CDR3 DNA reads TGTGCCAGCAGCTTAGTGGGACAGGGGATCAATGAGCAGTTCTTC.

In this sample, this clone turned up once. The CDR3 protein is CASSSGQGGGELFF. Written as DNA, the CDR3 is TGTGCCAGCAGCTCAGGACAGGGGGGCGGGGAGCTGTTTTTT. The V call is TRBV11-2, the J call TRBJ2-2; TRBD1 aligns across 10 bases. Germline trimming cut 4 bases from V and 7 bases from J; bases unmatched to any gene: 3. CDR1 is SGHAT, CDR2 FQNNGV, per germline. The CDR3 is made up of 14 amino acids.

The J gene is TRBJ2-7, the V gene TRBV7-9; 11 nucleotides match TRBD1. Trimming took 4 bases from V and 3 from J; bases not matched to a gene: 2. There are 14 residues in the CDR3. Per germline, CDR1 SEHNR and CDR2 FQNEAQ (reference sequence). As DNA, the CDR3 is TGTGCCAGCAGCTCCGGGACAGGGGGCTACGAGCAGTACTTC. It is translated as CASSSGTGGYEQYF.

The chain combines TRBV18 with TRBJ1-5; D gene uncertain. Germline V gives CDR1 KGHSH, CDR2 LQKENI. Trimming removed 4 bases at V and 4 bases at J, with 14 bases between. The CDR3 covers 15 residues. The chain's CDR3 is CASSREGYSNQPQHF. The DNA for the CDR3 is TGTGCCAGCTCACGAGAGGGTTATTCAAATCAGCCCCAGCATTTT.

The chain links TRBV5-5 to TRBJ1-5, with D unclear. V gave up 1 base and J gave up 5 bases, with 4 bases separating them. Germline V gives CDR1 SGHKS, CDR2 YYEKEE (reference sequence). This CDR3 region has 12 residues. This CDR3 is CASSLSDQPQHF. The CDR3 DNA sequence: TGTGCCAGCAGCTTGTCCGATCAGCCCCAGCATTTT.

J is TRBJ2-1 and V is TRBV14; 8 positions match TRBD1. The trim removed 2 bases at V and 2 bases at J, leaving 8 bases unmatched. CDR1 is SGHDN, CDR2 FVKESK, per germline. This CDR3 has 17 residues. DNA for the CDR3: TGTGCCAGCAGCCAAAGGCATAGGGACAGGCCCTACAATGAGCAGTTCTTC. Protein sequence: CASSQRHRDRPYNEQFF. The full variable domain, in which reference TRBV14 and TRBJ2-1 provide the parts outside the CDR3, is EAGVTQFPSHSVIEKGQTVTLRCDPISGHDNLYWYRRVMGKEIKFLLHFVKESKQDESGMPNNRFLAERTGGTYSTLKVQPAELEDSGVYFCASSQRHRDRPYNEQFFGPGTRLTVL.

The chain carries TRBV10-1 and TRBJ2-1; D possibly corresponds to TRBD1 (5 bases). The CDR3 covers 11 residues. Germline V gene data show CDR1 as WNHNN and CDR2 as SYGVQD (reference sequence). Deletions cut 5 bases from V and 8 bases from J, with 7 bases between. In DNA, the CDR3 is TGCGCCAGCAGTCAGGGCTATGAGCAGTTCTTC. Its protein is CASSQGYEQFF.

This clone has only one observation. The chain links TRBV6-5 to TRBJ2-7; 7 positions agree with TRBD2. Germline loops: CDR1 MNHEY, CDR2 SVGAGI. After removal of 7 bases from V and 3 bases from J, the junction contained 9 bases not matched to a gene. This CDR3 comprises 14 residues. The CDR3 spells CASTGGAGVYEQYF. The CDR3 DNA sequence: TGTGCCAGCACCGGCGGGGCGGGGGTCTACGAGCAGTACTTC.

V gene TRBV11-3 combines with J gene TRBJ2-7; D may be TRBD1 (5 bases). V was clipped by 2 bases and J by 6 bases, with 11 bases between them. Germline V gene data show CDR1 as SGHNT and CDR2 as YENEEA. The length of the CDR3 is 13 residues. The CDR3 loop is CASSLSHGAEQYF. The CDR3 DNA is TGTGCCAGCAGCTTATCCCATGGGGCCGAGCAGTACTTC.

J is TRBJ2-1 and V is TRBV29-1, with D hard to call. This CDR3 has 13 residues. V shed 4 bases and J shed 0 bases, with 7 bases lying between them. CDR1 and CDR2 from the germline V gene are SQVTM and ANQGSEA. The CDR3 sequence is CSVVPSSYNEQFF. The CDR3 coding sequence is TGCAGCGTTGTTCCGAGCTCCTACAATGAGCAGTTCTTC.

This clone was seen more than once but under ten times. V gene TRBV4-3 combines with J gene TRBJ2-2; 9 nucleotides line up with TRBD1. Germline V lookup: CDR1 LGHNA, CDR2 YSLEER. J gave up 3 bases and V 6 bases, and 5 bases lay outside the gene matches. This CDR3 comprises 15 residues. As DNA, the CDR3 is TGCGCCAGCAGACGGGACAGGGAGGACACCGGGGAGCTGTTTTTT. Translation: CASRRDREDTGELFF.

This clone turned up a few times. The chain couples TRBV30 to TRBJ2-7, with TRBD2 identical over 9 bases. The CDR3 is 12 amino acids. V shed 4 bases, J shed 2 bases, and the junction held 0 bases outside the gene matches. The germline V gene encodes CDR1 GTSNPN and CDR2 SVGIG (reference sequence). The CDR3 protein is CAWTSGTYEQYF. The CDR3 coding sequence is TGTGCCTGGACTAGCGGGACCTACGAGCAGTACTTC.

A remark on this clone: The same CDR3 also results from other DNA sequences found in this sample. The chain couples TRBV9 to TRBJ1-2, with D possibly being TRBD1 (5 bases). The CDR3 covers 13 residues. Trimming took 0 bases from V and 3 from J, leaving 6 bases between them. Germline lookup yields CDR1 SGDLS and CDR2 YYNGEE. The CDR3 nucleotides read TGTGCCAGCAGCGTAGGGGGCGACTATGGCTACACCTTC. Its translation is CASSVGGDYGYTF.

The V gene is TRBV29-1, the J gene TRBJ2-2; perhaps TRBD1 as D (7 bases). The CDR3 is 13 residues long. Germline CDR1 and CDR2: SQVTM and ANQGSEA. V was pared by 7 bases and J by 5 bases, with 14 bases between. This CDR3 reads CSANQGGTGELFF. The CDR3 DNA reads as TGCAGCGCTAATCAGGGGGGAACCGGGGAGCTGTTTTTT.

The chain is built from TRBV19 and TRBJ2-2, with D perhaps TRBD2 (7 bases). V lost 10 bases, J lost 5 bases, and 17 bases lay in between. Germline V CDR1 and CDR2: LNHDA, SQIVND (reference sequence). The CDR3 extends over 14 amino acids. The CDR3 loop is CATHWGGSTGELFF. The CDR3 nucleotides read TGTGCCACCCACTGGGGGGGCAGTACCGGGGAGCTGTTTTTT.

V usage is TRBV5-3 and J usage is TRBJ2-1; 8 positions agree with TRBD1. TRBV5-3 is annotated as an ORF whose role is uncertain. With 6 bases clipped from V and 0 bases from J, the junction kept 11 bases outside the gene matches. The CDR3 loop spans 17 amino acids. CDR3 in DNA: TGTGCCAGAATCAAGATTAACAGGGGGGACTCCTACAATGAGCAGTTCTTC. It specifies CARIKINRGDSYNEQFF.

The chain uses TRBV28 and TRBJ1-3; a weak D match, TRBD1 (6 bases). Germline-derived CDR1 and CDR2 are MDHEN and SYDVKM. With 11 bases removed from V and 4 bases from J, the gap between germline ends came to 21 bases. This CDR3 is built from 15 residues. The CDR3 reads CASNLKGGSGNTIYF. The CDR3 DNA sequence: TGTGCCTCAAACCTGAAGGGGGGGTCAGGAAACACCATATATTTT.

The chain has TRBV15 and TRBJ1-1; 7 positions agree with TRBD1. Germline CDR1 LNHNV, CDR2 YYDKDF (reference sequence). There are 13 residues in the CDR3. Germline trimming cut 4 bases from V and 5 bases from J; bases unmatched to any gene: 4. The CDR3 sequence is CATSTTGLTEAFF. The CDR3 DNA reads as TGTGCCACCAGCACGACAGGGTTGACTGAAGCTTTCTTT.

The DNA of the CDR3 is TGCGCCAGCACGGGACTAGGGACCGGGGAGCTGTTTTTT. It specifies CASTGLGTGELFF. J is TRBJ2-2 and V is TRBV10-2, with TRBD2 matching 8 bases. The CDR3 extends over 13 amino acids. CDR1 is WSHSY and CDR2 is SAAADI in the germline V gene. Trimming at V came to 7 bases and at J to 5 bases, leaving 3 bases not matched to a gene.

The chain is built from TRBV5-1 and TRBJ2-7; TRBD1 agrees at 8 bases. Germline lookup yields CDR1 SGHRS and CDR2 YFSETQ. Trimming removed 4 bases from V and 5 bases from J; junction bases left unmatched: 8. The CDR3 covers 14 residues. The CDR3 region is CASSLRPGGDEQYF. The CDR3 DNA is TGCGCCAGCAGCCTACGCCCAGGGGGCGACGAGCAGTACTTC.

This chain joins TRBV7-2 and TRBJ1-1; maybe TRBD1 (6 bases). CDR3 length: 13 amino acids. The V end lost 3 bases, the J end lost 8 bases, and 13 bases lay between the germline ends. Germline loops: CDR1 SGHTA, CDR2 FQGNSA. The CDR3 spells CASSFEAGTEAFF. Written as DNA, the CDR3 is TGTGCCAGCAGCTTCGAAGCCGGGACAGAAGCTTTCTTT.

This chain uses TRBV29-1 with TRBJ2-1, with 12 bases matching TRBD1. J was trimmed by 8 bases and V by 0 bases; bases with no gene match: 5. This CDR3 is 15 amino acids long. Germline loops: CDR1 SQVTM, CDR2 ANQGSEA. The CDR3 coding sequence is TGCAGCGTTGAAGATTGGGGACAGGGGGCTGATGAGCAGTTCTTC. It codes for CSVEDWGQGADEQFF.